What follows are 32 T cell receptor beta chains derived from one specimen sequenced in a study of blood T cell repertoires in COVID-19. Clones were read by immunoSEQ multiplex PCR, and TCRdb kept only the in-frame ones, dropping some. The table records roughly 200,000 clones, around 86% of them present only once. Sequencing was done on a sample of PBMCs or T cells enriched from blood (not recorded which). The receptor set was obtained from a woman aged 40 to 49 with acute COVID-19.

This chain uses TRBV7-2 with TRBJ1-5; 8 nucleotides match TRBD1. CDR1 SGHTA and CDR2 FQGNSA come from the germline V gene. The CDR3 extends over 16 amino acids. V trimming: 1 base; J trimming: 9 bases; junction bases outside the gene matches: 11. The CDR3 loop is CASSLGGSTGGRPQHF. As DNA, the CDR3 is TGTGCCAGCAGCTTAGGGGGGAGCACAGGGGGACGGCCCCAGCATTTT.

In nucleotides, the CDR3 is TGTGCCATCAGTCCGGGACTAGCCCGCCTCACCGGGGAGCTGTTTTTT. This sequence encodes CAISPGLARLTGELFF. This chain connects TRBV10-3 to TRBJ2-2, with 9 bases identical to TRBD2. The J segment lost 4 bases and the V segment lost 5 bases, leaving 8 bases of the junction unmatched. From germline, CDR1 is ENHRY and CDR2 SYGVKD. This CDR3 has 16 amino acids.

The chain couples TRBV12-3 or TRBV12-4 to TRBJ1-1; TRBD1 might be the D (5 bases). V was clipped by 3 bases and J by 3 bases, with 8 bases between them. This CDR3 is built from 13 residues. CDR3 coding DNA: TGTGCCAGCAGTTTTCGGGGGTACACTGAAGCTTTCTTT. Translating gives CASSFRGYTEAFF.

The J gene is TRBJ2-1, the V gene TRBV7-9; 10 positions match TRBD2. From germline, CDR1 is SEHNR and CDR2 FQNEAQ (reference sequence). V lost 3 bases to trimming and J lost 10 bases; unmatched junction nucleotides: 6. The CDR3 is 14 residues long. This CDR3 is CASSFQTSGQEQFF. In nucleotides, the CDR3 is TGTGCCAGCAGCTTCCAGACTAGCGGGCAGGAGCAGTTCTTC.

The chain recombines TRBV28 with TRBJ2-5, with TRBD1 matching 10 bases. This CDR3 has 17 residues. CDR1 and CDR2 from the germline V gene are MDHEN and SYDVKM. The junction had 9 bases not matched to a gene; V was cut back by 3 bases and J by 2 bases. The CDR3 is CASSFATGGPKQETQYF. Written as DNA, the CDR3 is TGTGCCAGCAGTTTTGCGACAGGGGGCCCCAAACAAGAGACCCAGTACTTC.

The gene calls are TRBV7-6 and TRBJ2-1; D is unresolved. Germline CDR1 is SGHVS and CDR2 is FNYEAQ. This CDR3 has 14 residues. V was clipped by 1 base and J by 3 bases, with 7 bases between them. The CDR3 is CASSLGSHYNEQFF. The DNA of the CDR3 is TGTGCCAGCAGCTTAGGTTCCCACTACAATGAGCAGTTCTTC.

The J gene is TRBJ2-3, the V gene TRBV19, with TRBD2 matching over 7 bases. This CDR3 region has 16 residues. V trimming: 6 bases; J trimming: 0 bases; junction bases outside the gene matches: 9. CDR1 is LNHDA and CDR2 is SQIVND in the germline V gene (reference sequence). The CDR3 bases are TGTGCCAGTAGCTATGGGAGGGGAACTAGCACAGATACGCAGTATTTT. This codes for CASSYGRGTSTDTQYF.

This clone appeared once. The chain is built from TRBV3-1 (or the pseudogene TRBV3-2) and TRBJ2-1; 8 bases line up with TRBD2. V was pared by 5 bases and J by 8 bases, with 11 bases of the junction left unmatched. The CDR3 is 15 amino acids. Germline values: CDR1 LGHDT, CDR2 YNNKEL (reference sequence). For the CDR3, the DNA is TGTGCCAGCAGCGGGAGCGGGAGCCTTTCGGATGAGCAGTTCTTC. It codes for CASSGSGSLSDEQFF.

The chain has TRBV5-1 and TRBJ2-7; tentatively, D is TRBD2 (5 bases). V lost 9 bases to trimming and J lost 3 bases, with 22 bases between them. Germline values: CDR1 SGHRS, CDR2 YFSETQ. This CDR3 comprises 15 residues. This CDR3 reads CATQSSPDYHYEQYF. CDR3 DNA: TGCGCCACCCAATCCTCCCCCGACTACCACTACGAGCAGTACTTC.

In its sample, this clone was seen once. The J gene is TRBJ2-3, the V gene TRBV7-6; 9 bases line up with TRBD2. CDR3 length: 17 residues. V shed 1 base, J shed 1 base, and the junction held 6 bases outside the gene matches. Germline loops: CDR1 SGHVS, CDR2 FNYEAQ. CDR3 bases: TGTGCCAGCAGCTTAGTGGGTAGCGGGAGCCGCACAGATACGCAGTATTTT. This encodes CASSLVGSGSRTDTQYF. The complete variable domain, with remaining parts taken from reference TRBV7-6 and TRBJ2-3, reads GAGVSQSPRYKVTKRGQDVALRCDPISGHVSLYWYRQALGQGPEFLTYFNYEAQQDKSGLPNDRFSAERPEGSISTLTIQRTEQRDSAMYRCASSLVGSGSRTDTQYFGPGTRLTVL.

J is TRBJ2-5 and V is TRBV21-1; the D segment call TRBD2 is taken from the table without a DNA check. TRBV21-1 has pseudogene status. The CDR3 runs to 11 residues. The DNA of the CDR3 is TGTGCCATCCCCTCCGGTGTGACCCAGTACTTC. It yields the protein CAIPSGVTQYF.

This clone appeared a single time. The V call is TRBV7-3, the J call TRBJ2-1; no firm D call. The CDR3 has 17 amino acids. CDR1 SGHTA and CDR2 FQGTGA come from the germline V gene. V was pared by 1 base and J by 1 base, with 14 bases between. CDR3 nucleotide sequence: TGTGCCAGCAGCTTAAAGGCAGGCTCGATGTCCTACAATGAGCAGTTCTTC. The encoded protein is CASSLKAGSMSYNEQFF.

This rearrangement joins TRBV4-2 to TRBJ2-7, with D maybe TRBD1 (5 bases). With 4 bases removed from V and 3 bases from J, the gap between germline ends came to 7 bases. This CDR3 is built from 12 residues. CDR1 and CDR2 (germline): LGHNA, YNFKEQ. The CDR3 bases are TGTGCCAGCAGCCCTGACAGCTACGAGCAGTACTTC. Encoded protein: CASSPDSYEQYF.

The V call is TRBV9, the J call TRBJ2-2; unclear D gene. Trimming pared 0 bases from V and 4 bases from J, leaving 7 bases between. The germline gives CDR1 SGDLS, CDR2 YYNGEE. The CDR3 spans 14 residues. This CDR3 reads CASSVVSVTGELFF. Here the CDR3 DNA reads TGTGCCAGCAGCGTAGTATCGGTCACCGGGGAGCTGTTTTTT.

This rearrangement joins TRBV5-1 to TRBJ2-5, with D maybe TRBD2 (6 bases). The CDR3 is 15 residues long. The V and J ends lost 4 bases and 1 base respectively, with 14 bases between them. Germline CDR1 and CDR2: SGHRS and YFSETQ. The chain's CDR3 is CASSGRGGVQETQYF. The CDR3 DNA reads as TGCGCCAGCAGCGGAAGAGGCGGGGTCCAAGAGACCCAGTACTTC.

The rearrangement links TRBV9 to TRBJ2-1, with 9 positions matching TRBD2. The V gene's germline CDR1 is SGDLS and CDR2 YYNGEE. The length of the CDR3 is 15 residues. J was trimmed by 0 bases and V by 4 bases; bases with no gene match: 2. Here the CDR3 reads CASSPSGNSYNEQFF. The CDR3 DNA reads as TGTGCCAGCAGCCCTAGCGGGAACTCCTACAATGAGCAGTTCTTC.

The V and J genes are TRBV5-1 and TRBJ2-1, with D possibly being TRBD2 (6 bases). The CDR3 runs to 14 residues. V dropped 4 bases and J dropped 3 bases, with 11 bases sitting between them. Germline assignment: CDR1 SGHRS and CDR2 YFSETQ. CDR3 sequence: CASSPGVSYNEQFF. The CDR3 DNA sequence: TGCGCCAGCAGCCCGGGAGTGAGCTACAATGAGCAGTTCTTC. The full variable domain, with the rest looked up from reference TRBV5-1 and TRBJ2-1, is KAGVTQTPRYLIKTRGQQVTLSCSPISGHRSVSWYQQTPGQGLQFLFEYFSETQRNKGNFPGRFSGRQFSNSRSEMNVSTLELGDSALYLCASSPGVSYNEQFFGPGTRLTVL.

The chain uses TRBV5-1 and TRBJ2-2, with TRBD2 matching 9 bases. The CDR3 has 16 amino acids. Germline CDR1 and CDR2: SGHRS and YFSETQ. The ends lost 4 bases at V and 4 bases at J; junction bases unmatched: 8. For the CDR3, the DNA is TGCGCCAGCAGCGTAAACCCGGGACTAGCCACCGGGGAGCTGTTTTTT. It is translated as CASSVNPGLATGELFF. Drawing the rest from reference TRBV5-1 and TRBJ2-2, the complete variable domain is KAGVTQTPRYLIKTRGQQVTLSCSPISGHRSVSWYQQTPGQGLQFLFEYFSETQRNKGNFPGRFSGRQFSNSRSEMNVSTLELGDSALYLCASSVNPGLATGELFFGEGSRLTVL.

CDR3 amino acids: CASSPPHNSGNTIYF. CDR3 coding DNA: TGTGCCAGCAGCCCCCCCCACAACTCTGGAAACACCATATATTTT. The rearrangement links TRBV7-2 to TRBJ1-3; no reliable D call. Germline V lookup: CDR1 SGHTA, CDR2 FQGNSA. The CDR3 runs 15 residues. The germline V and J ends were trimmed by 5 bases and 0 bases, with 11 bases remaining between them.

The CDR3 here is CASSFEGDTQYF. CDR3 sequence (DNA): TGCGCCAGCAGCTTCGAGGGAGATACGCAGTATTTT. This chain links TRBV5-1 with TRBJ2-3; weak D call: TRBD2 (5 bases). Deletions cut 2 bases from V and 5 bases from J, with 6 bases between. CDR1 and CDR2 from the germline V gene are SGHRS and YFSETQ. This CDR3 region has 12 residues.

This sequence joins TRBV5-1 and TRBJ1-1; tentative D call: TRBD1 (6 bases). V was pared by 4 bases and J by 6 bases, with 10 bases between. The CDR3 has 12 amino acids. The germline gives CDR1 SGHRS, CDR2 YFSETQ. The CDR3, as DNA: TGCGCCAGCAGCCCTGGACAGTCTGAAGCTTTCTTT. It specifies CASSPGQSEAFF. Based on the CDR3 plus reference TRBV5-1 and TRBJ1-1, the full variable domain is KAGVTQTPRYLIKTRGQQVTLSCSPISGHRSVSWYQQTPGQGLQFLFEYFSETQRNKGNFPGRFSGRQFSNSRSEMNVSTLELGDSALYLCASSPGQSEAFFGQGTRLTVV.

V gene TRBV5-1 combines with J gene TRBJ2-7; tentative D call: TRBD2 (5 bases). Trimming took off 2 bases at V and 0 bases at J, with 9 bases between the two ends. The germline V gene encodes CDR1 SGHRS and CDR2 YFSETQ. The CDR3 totals 14 residues. The CDR3 DNA reads TGCGCCAGCAGCTTACTGGAGGCCTCCTACGAGCAGTACTTC. This translates into CASSLLEASYEQYF.

V is TRBV6-5 and J is TRBJ1-2; possibly TRBD1 for D (5 bases). V lost 5 bases to trimming and J lost 4 bases, with 14 bases between them. The CDR3 loop spans 14 amino acids. Germline CDR1 and CDR2: MNHEY and SVGAGI. As DNA, the CDR3 is TGTGCCAGCAGTCCACTCGGGGGGTCCTATGGCTACACCTTC. Amino acid sequence: CASSPLGGSYGYTF.

The genes are TRBV28 and TRBJ2-3; possibly TRBD2 for D (5 bases). Germline lookup yields CDR1 MDHEN and CDR2 SYDVKM. The CDR3 sequence is 17 residues long. Trimming pared 4 bases from V and 6 bases from J, leaving 23 bases between. CDR3 protein: CASSSQLGLARGDTQYF. For the CDR3, the DNA is TGTGCCAGCAGTTCTCAACTTGGACTGGCCCGCGGCGATACGCAGTATTTT. The variable domain in full, with the rest retrieved from reference TRBV28 and TRBJ2-3, is DVKVTQSSRYLVKRTGEKVFLECVQDMDHENMFWYRQDPGLGLRLIYFSYDVKMKEKGDIPEGYSVSREKKERFSLILESASTNQTSMYLCASSSQLGLARGDTQYFGPGTRLTVL.

This clone has just a few counts. Other DNA sequences in the same sample also yield this CDR3. This chain connects TRBV11-2 to TRBJ1-6; a possible D gene is TRBD1 (6 bases). Germline CDR1 reads SGHAT; CDR2 reads FQNNGV. V was clipped by 1 base and J by 6 bases, with 10 bases between them. The CDR3 spans 15 residues. The CDR3, as DNA: TGTGCCAGCAGCTTAGGGACAGCCCCTAATTCACCCCTCCACTTT. This translates into CASSLGTAPNSPLHF.

The CDR3 region has the DNA TGTGCCATCAGTGGGACAGGGGAGAACTATGGCTACACCTTC. Translating gives CAISGTGENYGYTF. The gene calls are TRBV10-3 and TRBJ1-2, with 9 bases identical to TRBD1. After removal of 4 bases from V and 2 bases from J, the junction contained 2 bases not matched to a gene. Per germline, CDR1 ENHRY and CDR2 SYGVKD. The CDR3 has 14 residues.

The gene calls are TRBV27 and TRBJ2-7; 7 positions agree with TRBD2. CDR1 is MNHEY, CDR2 SMNVEV, per germline (reference sequence). V lost 5 bases to trimming and J lost 1 base; unmatched junction nucleotides: 5. The CDR3 is made up of 14 amino acids. CDR3 sequence reads: CASSPLGLSYEQYF. DNA for the CDR3: TGTGCCAGCAGTCCCCTGGGACTATCCTACGAGCAGTACTTC.

V usage is TRBV7-9 and J usage is TRBJ1-2; TRBD1 agrees at 7 bases. V lost 1 base, J lost 3 bases, and 11 bases stayed unmatched. In germline, CDR1 is SEHNR, CDR2 FQNEAQ (reference sequence). This CDR3 is built from 17 residues. CDR3 amino acids: CASSLVNRGDIDYGYTF. The CDR3 DNA reads TGTGCCAGCAGCTTAGTAAACAGGGGTGACATAGACTATGGCTACACCTTC.

The V gene is TRBV5-1, the J gene TRBJ1-1, with unresolved D. Germline CDR1 reads SGHRS; CDR2 reads YFSETQ. This CDR3 is built from 11 residues. The V end was cut by 3 bases, the J end by 7 bases, with 7 bases between. The CDR3 reads CASSSGFEAFF. In DNA form, the CDR3 reads TGCGCCAGCAGCTCAGGATTTGAAGCTTTCTTT. Looking up the rest from reference TRBV5-1 and TRBJ1-1 gives the full variable domain: KAGVTQTPRYLIKTRGQQVTLSCSPISGHRSVSWYQQTPGQGLQFLFEYFSETQRNKGNFPGRFSGRQFSNSRSEMNVSTLELGDSALYLCASSSGFEAFFGQGTRLTVV.

V is TRBV3-1 (or the pseudogene TRBV3-2) and J is TRBJ2-6; D ambiguous. The CDR3 covers 15 residues. Deletions cut 4 bases from V and 4 bases from J, with 11 bases between. Germline values: CDR1 LGHDT, CDR2 YNNKEL (reference sequence). The CDR3 loop reads CASSPETLGANVLTF. The CDR3, as DNA: TGTGCCAGCAGCCCAGAGACTCTGGGGGCCAACGTCCTGACTTTC.

This chain links TRBV7-9 with TRBJ1-1; weak D call: TRBD1 (6 bases). The V gene's germline CDR1 is SEHNR and CDR2 FQNEAQ (reference sequence). V was pared by 5 bases and J by 4 bases, with 17 bases between. The CDR3 sequence is 15 residues long. CDR3 DNA sequence: TGTGCCAGCAGCCGCTCCTCGGGGGGCCCCACTGAAGCTTTCTTT. It specifies CASSRSSGGPTEAFF.

This rearrangement joins TRBV28 to TRBJ2-1; 9 bases map to TRBD1. Germline trimming cut 5 bases from V and 0 bases from J; bases unmatched to any gene: 8. CDR1 is MDHEN and CDR2 is SYDVKM in the germline V gene. CDR3 length: 17 residues. CDR3 DNA: TGTGCCAGCAGTGAAACCGGGACAGGGAGCTCCTACAATGAGCAGTTCTTC. Protein: CASSETGTGSSYNEQFF.